These 12 T cell receptor beta chains were sequenced from one sample in a study of blood T cell repertoires in COVID-19. Produced via immunoSEQ multiplex PCR; TCRdb's table is partial and in-frame only. The sample lists nearly 350,000 clones; about 90% were seen once. Sequences were obtained from peripheral blood. The origin of the receptors is a woman aged 18-29 years who had recovered from COVID-19.

V usage is TRBV7-8 and J usage is TRBJ2-5, with D tentatively TRBD1 (6 bases). Germline loops: CDR1 SGHVS, CDR2 FQNEAQ. Trimming removed 4 bases from V and 4 bases from J, with 16 bases in between. The CDR3 sequence is 15 residues long. CDR3 in amino acids: CASSWRRTDTETQYF. For the CDR3, the DNA is TGTGCCAGCAGCTGGCGACGGACAGACACAGAGACCCAGTACTTC.

This chain connects TRBV9 to TRBJ2-7; no clear D gene. The CDR3 is 12 amino acids. The germline V gene encodes CDR1 SGDLS and CDR2 YYNGEE. V lost 4 bases and J 4 bases, leaving 9 bases between the germline ends. The CDR3 loop reads CASSSPEYEQYV. The CDR3 DNA reads as TGTGCCAGCAGCTCCCCGGAGTACGAGCAGTACGTC.

Here the CDR3 reads CASSSLQGLAGENIQYF. CDR3 DNA sequence: TGTGCCAGCAGCTCCCTCCAAGGACTAGCGGGGGAAAACATTCAGTACTTC. This rearrangement joins TRBV5-6 to TRBJ2-4; 13 nucleotides agree with TRBD2. The J segment lost 5 bases and the V segment lost 3 bases, leaving 8 bases of the junction unmatched. Per germline, CDR1 SGHDT and CDR2 YYEEEE. This CDR3 comprises 17 residues.

This chain connects TRBV11-2 to TRBJ1-2; TRBD1 matches 7 bases. From germline, CDR1 is SGHAT and CDR2 FQNNGV. J gave up 5 bases and V 5 bases, and 11 bases lay outside the gene matches. There are 15 residues in the CDR3. DNA for the CDR3: TGTGCCAGCAGCCTCACAGTGACAGGGAGTTATGGCTACACCTTC. This encodes CASSLTVTGSYGYTF.

The chain recombines TRBV2 with TRBJ2-7; the D gene is possibly TRBD2 (6 bases). The CDR3 loop spans 13 amino acids. V dropped 6 bases and J dropped 5 bases, with 14 bases sitting between them. CDR1 is SNHLY and CDR2 is FYNNEI in the germline V gene. Here the CDR3 DNA reads TGTGCCAGCAGACAGGCAAGCGGGCACGAGCAGTACGTC. Its translation is CASRQASGHEQYV.

The CDR3 is CASCGGYNEQFF. The CDR3 DNA sequence: TGTGCCAGCTGCGGGGGTTACAATGAGCAGTTCTTC. V gene TRBV28 combines with J gene TRBJ2-1, with TRBD2 matching 7 bases. Germline assignment: CDR1 MDHEN and CDR2 SYDVKM. This CDR3 spans 12 amino acids. With V trimmed by 8 bases and J by 4 bases, 2 bases remained unmatched.

The chain employs TRBV7-2 and TRBJ1-2; 9 nucleotides line up with TRBD1. Germline lookup yields CDR1 SGHTA and CDR2 FQGNSA. With V trimmed by 7 bases and J by 8 bases, 8 bases remained unmatched. This CDR3 comprises 13 residues. The CDR3 region has the DNA TGTGCCAGCAACGGACAGGGGTATCAAGGCTACACCTTC. This gives the protein CASNGQGYQGYTF.

The chain has TRBV19 and TRBJ1-2, with D possibly TRBD1 on 5 matching bases. The V end was cut by 3 bases, the J end by 3 bases, with 11 bases between. Germline lookup yields CDR1 LNHDA and CDR2 SQIVND (reference sequence). CDR3 length: 14 amino acids. CDR3 nucleotide sequence: TGTGCCAGTAGTATCCAGGGCCGGGACTATGGCTACACCTTC. It encodes CASSIQGRDYGYTF. Together with reference TRBV19 and TRBJ1-2, the CDR3 gives the full variable domain: DGGITQSPKYLFRKEGQNVTLSCEQNLNHDAMYWYRQDPGQGLRLIYYSQIVNDFQKGDIAEGYSVSREKKESFPLTVTSAQKNPTAFYLCASSIQGRDYGYTFGSGTRLTVV.

The rearrangement uses TRBV19 and TRBJ2-1; D ambiguous. Trimming pared 1 base from V and 8 bases from J, leaving 12 bases between. This CDR3 is built from 14 residues. Germline-derived CDR1 and CDR2 are LNHDA and SQIVND (reference sequence). The CDR3 spells CASSIGGRGDEQFF. CDR3 coding DNA: TGTGCCAGTAGTATAGGTGGCCGCGGCGATGAGCAGTTCTTC. The complete variable domain, with remaining parts taken from reference TRBV19 and TRBJ2-1, reads DGGITQSPKYLFRKEGQNVTLSCEQNLNHDAMYWYRQDPGQGLRLIYYSQIVNDFQKGDIAEGYSVSREKKESFPLTVTSAQKNPTAFYLCASSIGGRGDEQFFGPGTRLTVL.

The chain has TRBV10-3 and TRBJ2-1, with 7 nucleotides matching TRBD2. V gave up 7 bases and J gave up 4 bases; unmatched junction bases: 7. The CDR3 has 14 residues. CDR1 ENHRY and CDR2 SYGVKD come from the germline V gene. The CDR3: CAINSGLGYNEQFF. In DNA, the CDR3 is TGTGCCATCAACTCAGGACTAGGTTACAATGAGCAGTTCTTC.

This chain joins TRBV18 and TRBJ1-5; 7 nucleotides align to TRBD1. From germline, CDR1 is KGHSH and CDR2 LQKENI. V was pared by 4 bases and J by 0 bases, with 12 bases of the junction left unmatched. The CDR3 covers 18 residues. The CDR3 sequence: CASSRSGQAAYSNQPQHF. CDR3 coding DNA: TGTGCCAGCTCACGATCCGGACAGGCAGCATATAGCAATCAGCCCCAGCATTTT.

J is TRBJ2-3 and V is TRBV7-2, with 8 bases matching TRBD1. Per germline, CDR1 SGHTA and CDR2 FQGNSA. The CDR3 length is 15 residues. Trimming cost V 5 bases and J 0 bases; bases outside gene matches: 4. Written as DNA, the CDR3 is TGTGCCAGCAGCCGGCAGGGGGCGAGCACAGATACGCAGTATTTT. Residues: CASSRQGASTDTQYF.